This T cell receptor beta chain was identified in a study of preoperative IRX-2 immunotherapy in early breast cancer. Germline values: CDR1 MNHNS, CDR2 SASEGT. The CDR3 has 15 amino acids. V lost 6 bases, J lost 7 bases, and 10 bases stayed unmatched. Described treatment: preoperative locoregional IRX-2 cytokine immunotherapy. Preoperative locoregional IRX-2 cytokine immunotherapy was tested in the phase Ib source study. Generated by immunoSEQ multiplex PCR, the TCRdb table keeps only in-frame clones and is missing some. Counted here are about 43,000 clones, less than 95% occurring once; the ten biggest clones make up around 1.5%.

Sample: tumor tissue, taken after IRX-2 immunotherapy. This TCR was sampled from a human donor with breast cancer. This chain joins TRBV6-1 and TRBJ1-5, with 9 nucleotides matching TRBD1. The CDR3 sequence is CASRPGQGTLQPQHF. The CDR3 bases are TGTGCCAGCAGACCGGGACAGGGAACTTTACAGCCCCAGCATTTT.